Each of the 27 T cell receptor beta chains below was sequenced from the same sample in a study of T cells in Graves' hyperthyroidism and ophthalmopathy. Amplification of TCR beta CDR3 regions used RNA as the template. HTBI primers were the set used in a first-round RT-PCR of the TCR CDR3. TCRdb re-analysed the multiplex PCR reads in MiXCR, keeping a single row per CDR3 protein. This sample yields roughly 580,000 distinct CDR3 sequences, of which roughly 46% are seen a single time; nearly 8.5% belongs to the top ten. What was sequenced was peripheral blood or thyroid tissue (not recorded which). The receptors were sampled from a woman aged 18-35 years with Graves' hyperthyroidism.

The rearrangement links TRBV2 to TRBJ1-3; D is uncertain. V lost 2 bases and J lost 8, with 13 bases in between. Germline CDR1 and CDR2: SNHLY and FYNNEI. This CDR3 spans 14 amino acids. CDR3 loop: CASSERAGGYTIYF. Written as DNA, the CDR3 is TGTGCCAGCAGTGAACGGGCGGGAGGGTACACCATATATTTT. The full variable domain, in which reference TRBV2 and TRBJ1-3 provide the parts outside the CDR3, is EPEVTQTPSHQVTQMGQEVILRCVPISNHLYFYWYRQILGQKVEFLVSFYNNEISEKSEIFDDQFSVERPDGSNFTLKIRSTKLEDSAMYFCASSERAGGYTIYFGEGSWLTVV.

Ten or more counts support this clonotype. The genes are TRBV15 and TRBJ1-2; D is ambiguous. Germline V gene data show CDR1 as LNHNV and CDR2 as YYDKDF (reference sequence). Trimming left V 5 bases short and J 4 bases short, with 11 bases between. The CDR3 spans 13 residues. The CDR3 region has the DNA TGTGCCACCAGCCTGAGGGAAATCTATGGCTACACCTTC. Residues: CATSLREIYGYTF.

This clonotype was counted once. J is TRBJ1-2 and V is TRBV29-1, with 7 bases identical to TRBD1. Germline loops: CDR1 SQVTM, CDR2 ANQGSEA. There are 17 residues in the CDR3. The V segment lost 1 base and the J segment 1 base; nucleotides outside the gene matches: 12. The CDR3 region has the DNA TGCAGCGTTGAAGCAAGGGGACAGAATTTTTTTAACTATGGCTACACCTTC. Residues: CSVEARGQNFFNYGYTF.

In DNA form, the CDR3 reads TGTGCCTGGAGTGTACAGGGACAATTTAACTATGGCTACACCTTC. Translated, it gives CAWSVQGQFNYGYTF. V is TRBV30 and J is TRBJ1-2; TRBD1 might be the D (6 bases). With 0 bases removed from V and 1 base from J, the gap between germline ends came to 12 bases. CDR3 size: 15 residues. The germline CDR1 and CDR2 sequences are GTSNPN and SVGIG (reference sequence).

A word on this clonotype: At one end the junction does not follow the germline gene, possibly because of a read error. The genes are TRBV7-9 and TRBJ2-7; 8 bases map to TRBD2. The CDR3 sequence is 16 residues long. The V gene's germline CDR1 is SEHNR and CDR2 FQNEAQ (reference sequence). The CDR3: CASSRKREGSSYEQYF. In DNA, the CDR3 is TGCGCCAGCAGCCGAAAACGGGAGGGCAGCTCCTACGAGCAGTACTTC.

This clonotype showed up many times. This chain joins TRBV2 and TRBJ1-2; D gene uncertain. Germline V gene sequence: CDR1 SNHLY, CDR2 FYNNEI. The V end lost 4 bases, the J end lost 3 bases, and 15 bases lay between the germline ends. This CDR3 region has 15 residues. CDR3 nucleotides: TGTGCCAGCAGTGCCACAGCTCCTTGGGACTATGGCTACACCTTC. Protein sequence: CASSATAPWDYGYTF.

Worth noting for this clonotype: An end of the junction does not agree with germline; a read error may underlie this. The CDR3 bases are TGTGCCAGCAGTGCGTACTATGGCTACACCTTC. Its protein is CASSAYYGYTF. The V and J genes are TRBV10-3 and TRBJ1-2; D unresolved. The CDR3 is made up of 11 amino acids. CDR1 is ENHRY and CDR2 is SYGVKD in the germline V gene.

The table lists this clonotype with a count of one. The CDR3 coding sequence is TGTGCCAGCAGCTTAGTGGGGCTCGGGGGGCTCGGCTACACCTTC. It specifies CASSLVGLGGLGYTF. The chain joins TRBV13 to TRBJ1-2; the D gene is possibly TRBD1 (6 bases). V lost 1 base, J lost 8 bases, and 17 bases lay in between. The CDR3 totals 15 residues. Germline assignment: CDR1 PRHDT and CDR2 FYEKMQ (reference sequence).

This chain connects TRBV7-2 to TRBJ2-7; 13 bases are a match to TRBD2. This CDR3 region has 15 residues. V gave up 6 bases and J gave up 4 bases; unmatched junction bases: 6. Germline V gives CDR1 SGHTA, CDR2 FQGNSA. The CDR3 DNA is TGTGCCAGCAGTTACACTAGCGGGAGGGTGTACGAGCAGTACTTC. As protein: CASSYTSGRVYEQYF. The full variable domain, rest sourced from reference TRBV7-2 and TRBJ2-7, is GAGVSQSPSNKVTEKGKDVELRCDPISGHTALYWYRQSLGQGLEFLIYFQGNSAPDKSGLPSDRFSAERTGGSVSTLTIQRTQQEDSAVYLCASSYTSGRVYEQYFGPGTRLTVT.

This clonotype occurred a few times. The chain couples TRBV7-9 to TRBJ2-5; TRBD2 matches 9 bases. The CDR3 is 16 amino acids. Germline-derived CDR1 and CDR2 are SEHNR and FQNEAQ (reference sequence). The J segment lost 3 bases and the V segment lost 5 bases, leaving 10 bases of the junction unmatched. The CDR3 reads CASSEFSGSREETQYF. In nucleotides, the CDR3 is TGTGCCAGCAGCGAATTTAGCGGGAGCAGGGAAGAGACCCAGTACTTC.

This clonotype was recorded many times. DNA for the CDR3: TGTGCCAGCAGCCTCAAGGACAGGGAAGAGACCCAGTACTTC. This encodes CASSLKDREETQYF. V gene TRBV7-9 combines with J gene TRBJ2-5; 8 bases line up with TRBD1. Per the germline V gene, CDR1 is SEHNR and CDR2 is FQNEAQ (reference sequence). V trimming: 5 bases; J trimming: 3 bases; junction bases outside the gene matches: 5. The CDR3 is made up of 14 amino acids.

CDR3 residues: CASSRTDRAYEQYF. CDR3 sequence (DNA): TGCGCCAGCAGCAGGACTGACAGGGCCTACGAGCAGTACTTC. J is TRBJ2-7 and V is TRBV5-1; 7 positions agree with TRBD1. After removal of 4 bases from V and 2 bases from J, the junction contained 6 bases not matched to a gene. This CDR3 spans 14 amino acids. Per the germline V gene, CDR1 is SGHRS and CDR2 is YFSETQ.

This clonotype was counted only a few times. The chain links TRBV20-1 to TRBJ1-6; D not resolved. The ends were cut back, 0 bases at V and 7 bases at J, with 10 bases in the middle. CDR3 size: 14 residues. CDR1 is DFQATT, CDR2 SNEGSKA, per germline (reference sequence). The CDR3 here is CSARDRSPNSPLHF. For the CDR3, the DNA is TGCAGTGCTAGAGATCGCAGCCCGAATTCACCCCTCCACTTT.

This clonotype occurred once. The V and J genes are TRBV7-3 and TRBJ2-2, with D maybe TRBD2 (5 bases). This CDR3 comprises 13 residues. The ends were cut back, 8 bases at V and 7 bases at J, with 14 bases in the middle. Germline V CDR1 and CDR2: SGHTA, FQGTGA. In nucleotides, the CDR3 is TGTGCCAGCTTCGGGGTCGGGAACGGGGAGCTGTTTTTT. It is translated as CASFGVGNGELFF.

This chain connects TRBV2 to TRBJ1-3; D not resolved. This CDR3 contains 15 residues. V lost 8 bases, J lost 0 bases, and 14 bases lay in between. The germline gives CDR1 SNHLY, CDR2 FYNNEI. The CDR3 sequence: CASLDLTSSGNTIYF. CDR3 nucleotides: TGTGCCAGCCTAGACCTTACAAGCTCTGGAAACACCATATATTTT.

This clonotype was counted many times. The chain uses TRBV7-2 and TRBJ2-5, with TRBD1 matching over 9 bases. Germline CDR1 and CDR2: SGHTA and FQGNSA. V was pared by 5 bases and J by 2 bases, with 3 bases of the junction left unmatched. This CDR3 has 14 amino acids. The CDR3 nucleotides are TGTGCCAGCAGCAGGGACAGGGAGCAAGAGACCCAGTACTTC. It codes for CASSRDREQETQYF. Supplemented by reference TRBV7-2 and TRBJ2-5, the full variable domain reads GAGVSQSPSNKVTEKGKDVELRCDPISGHTALYWYRQSLGQGLEFLIYFQGNSAPDKSGLPSDRFSAERTGGSVSTLTIQRTQQEDSAVYLCASSRDREQETQYFGPGTRLLVL.

V usage is TRBV7-8 and J usage is TRBJ1-5; 9 nucleotides align to TRBD1. The germline gives CDR1 SGHVS, CDR2 FQNEAQ. V lost 4 bases and J lost 5; bases outside the gene matches: 9. This CDR3 comprises 16 residues. The CDR3 protein is CASSSLEGQGHQPQHF. CDR3 sequence (DNA): TGTGCCAGCAGCTCGTTGGAGGGACAGGGTCATCAGCCCCAGCATTTT.

This clonotype was seen only a few times. V is TRBV7-3 and J is TRBJ2-2, with D maybe TRBD2 (5 bases). CDR3 length: 15 amino acids. Deletions cut 5 bases from V and 0 bases from J, with 10 bases between. The germline V gene has CDR1 SGHTA and CDR2 FQGTGA. The CDR3 nucleotides are TGTGCCAGCAGCAGAGGGAGCCCGAACACCGGGGAGCTGTTTTTT. Translating it yields CASSRGSPNTGELFF.

This clonotype was recorded many times. This chain links TRBV2 with TRBJ1-1; D might be TRBD1 (5 bases). This CDR3 has 12 amino acids. V was cut by 9 bases and J by 4 bases, with 12 bases left in between. CDR1 is SNHLY, CDR2 FYNNEI, per germline. The CDR3 nucleotides read TGTGCCAGGCAGGGTGGGGTCACTGAAGCTTTCTTT. Its translation is CARQGGVTEAFF.

The chain couples TRBV2 to TRBJ1-6; D possibly corresponds to TRBD1 (5 bases). This CDR3 has 15 residues. V lost 3 bases to trimming and J lost 7 bases, with 13 bases between them. Per germline, CDR1 SNHLY and CDR2 FYNNEI. CDR3 nucleotides: TGTGCCAGCAGTGACGGGGGAAGGGGCAATTCACCCCTCCACTTT. Amino acid sequence: CASSDGGRGNSPLHF.

This clonotype was observed a handful of times. The chain combines TRBV2 with TRBJ1-5, with TRBD1 identical over 9 bases. Germline assignment: CDR1 SNHLY and CDR2 FYNNEI. Trimming cost V 5 bases and J 6 bases; bases outside gene matches: 8. The CDR3 has 15 amino acids. The CDR3 here is CASSTGQGYRQPQHF. In DNA form, the CDR3 reads TGTGCCAGCAGTACGGGACAGGGATATCGTCAGCCCCAGCATTTT.

The chain carries TRBV24-1 and TRBJ2-5; no clear D gene. Looked up from germline, CDR1 is KGHDR and CDR2 is SFDVKD. This CDR3 has 13 residues. Trimming shortened V by 3 bases and J by 2 bases, and 6 bases separated the two germline ends. The CDR3 sequence is CATSDGAQETQYF. The CDR3 nucleotides read TGTGCCACCAGTGATGGAGCACAAGAGACCCAGTACTTC.

This clonotype has at least ten counts. The chain employs TRBV20-1 and TRBJ2-5, with TRBD1 matching over 7 bases. This CDR3 is built from 13 residues. The germline V gene has CDR1 DFQATT and CDR2 SNEGSKA (reference sequence). V lost 6 bases and J lost 2; bases outside the gene matches: 6. Here the CDR3 DNA reads TGCAGTGCCCGGGGCAGGGGGCAAGAGACCCAGTACTTC. Its protein is CSARGRGQETQYF.

The gene calls are TRBV25-1 and TRBJ2-7; TRBD2 matches at 14 bases. V trimming: 5 bases; J trimming: 6 bases; junction bases outside the gene matches: 6. The CDR3 is 15 amino acids. Germline loops: CDR1 MGHDK, CDR2 SYGVNS. Written as DNA, the CDR3 is TGTGCCAGCAGTATCCCCGGGACTAGCGGGAGCGAGCAGTACTTC. Translating it yields CASSIPGTSGSEQYF.

As for this clonotype: A much larger clone differs from this one at a single base, so this may be a read error. The chain employs TRBV7-2 and TRBJ2-7; 7 nucleotides line up with TRBD2. Germline V gives CDR1 SGHTA, CDR2 FQGNSA. The V segment lost 2 bases and the J segment 3 bases; nucleotides outside the gene matches: 7. This CDR3 is built from 15 residues. This CDR3 reads CASSLTGGPRYEQYF. CDR3 bases: TGTGCCAGCAGCTTAACGGGAGGTCCACGCTACGAGCAGTACTTC.

About this clonotype: It is likely a read error, because the conserved phenylalanine at the end of the CDR3 is missing. The V and J genes are TRBV12-3 or TRBV12-4 and TRBJ1-2; D perhaps matches TRBD1 (6 bases). The germline V and J ends were trimmed by 6 bases and 5 bases, with 10 bases remaining between them. The CDR3 loop spans 12 amino acids. This chain's CDR3 is CASRDSWYGYTL. The DNA of the CDR3 is TGTGCCAGCAGGGACAGTTGGTATGGCTACACCCTC.

This chain connects TRBV25-1 to TRBJ1-1, with TRBD1 identical over 10 bases. The CDR3 covers 15 residues. Trimming cost V 8 bases and J 4 bases; bases outside gene matches: 10. Germline V gives CDR1 MGHDK, CDR2 SYGVNS. The CDR3 loop is CASVLPGQGSTEAFF. CDR3 nucleotides: TGTGCCAGCGTACTCCCGGGACAGGGGTCCACTGAAGCTTTCTTT.